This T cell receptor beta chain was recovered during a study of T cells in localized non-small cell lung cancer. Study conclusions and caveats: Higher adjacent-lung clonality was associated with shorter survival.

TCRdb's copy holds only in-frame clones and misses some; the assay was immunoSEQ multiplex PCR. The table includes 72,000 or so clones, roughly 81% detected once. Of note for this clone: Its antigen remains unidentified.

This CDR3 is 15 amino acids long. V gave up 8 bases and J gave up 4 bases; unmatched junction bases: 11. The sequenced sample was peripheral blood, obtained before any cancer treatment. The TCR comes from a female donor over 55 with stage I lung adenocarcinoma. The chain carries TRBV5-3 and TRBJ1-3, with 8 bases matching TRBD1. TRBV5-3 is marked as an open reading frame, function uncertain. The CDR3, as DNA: TGTGCCAGCAGCGCGGACAGGGTGGGAGGAAACACCATATATTTT. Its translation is CASSADRVGGNTIYF.